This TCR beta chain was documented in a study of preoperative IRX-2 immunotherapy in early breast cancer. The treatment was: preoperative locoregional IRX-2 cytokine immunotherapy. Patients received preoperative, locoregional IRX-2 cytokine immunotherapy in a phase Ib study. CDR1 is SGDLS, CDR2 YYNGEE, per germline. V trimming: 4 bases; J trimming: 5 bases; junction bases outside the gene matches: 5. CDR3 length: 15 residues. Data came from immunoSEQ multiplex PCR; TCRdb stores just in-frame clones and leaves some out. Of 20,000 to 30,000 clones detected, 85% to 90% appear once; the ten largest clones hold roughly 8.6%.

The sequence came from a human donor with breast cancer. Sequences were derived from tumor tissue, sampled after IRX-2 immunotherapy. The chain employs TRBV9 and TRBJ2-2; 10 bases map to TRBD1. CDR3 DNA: TGTGCCAGCAGCCCCCGGGACAGGGGAACCGGGGAGCTGTTTTTT. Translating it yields CASSPRDRGTGELFF.